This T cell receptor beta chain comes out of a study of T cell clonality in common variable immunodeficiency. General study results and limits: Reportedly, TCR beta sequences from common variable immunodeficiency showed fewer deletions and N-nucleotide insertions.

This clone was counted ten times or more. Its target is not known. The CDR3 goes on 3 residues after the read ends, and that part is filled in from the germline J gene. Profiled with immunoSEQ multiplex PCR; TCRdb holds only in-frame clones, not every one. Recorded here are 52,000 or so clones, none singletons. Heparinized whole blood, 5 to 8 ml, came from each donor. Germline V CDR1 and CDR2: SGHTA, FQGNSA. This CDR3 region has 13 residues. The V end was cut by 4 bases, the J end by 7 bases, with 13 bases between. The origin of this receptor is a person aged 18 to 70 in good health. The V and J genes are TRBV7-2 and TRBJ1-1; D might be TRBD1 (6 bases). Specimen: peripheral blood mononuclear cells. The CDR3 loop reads CASSYLQGLEAFF. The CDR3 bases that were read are TGTGCCAGCAGCTATTTACAGGGTCTTGAA. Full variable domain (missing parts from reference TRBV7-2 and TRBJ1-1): GAGVSQSPSNKVTEKGKDVELRCDPISGHTALYWYRQSLGQGLEFLIYFQGNSAPDKSGLPSDRFSAERTGGSVSTLTIQRTQQEDSAVYLCASSYLQGLEAFFGQGTRLTVV.